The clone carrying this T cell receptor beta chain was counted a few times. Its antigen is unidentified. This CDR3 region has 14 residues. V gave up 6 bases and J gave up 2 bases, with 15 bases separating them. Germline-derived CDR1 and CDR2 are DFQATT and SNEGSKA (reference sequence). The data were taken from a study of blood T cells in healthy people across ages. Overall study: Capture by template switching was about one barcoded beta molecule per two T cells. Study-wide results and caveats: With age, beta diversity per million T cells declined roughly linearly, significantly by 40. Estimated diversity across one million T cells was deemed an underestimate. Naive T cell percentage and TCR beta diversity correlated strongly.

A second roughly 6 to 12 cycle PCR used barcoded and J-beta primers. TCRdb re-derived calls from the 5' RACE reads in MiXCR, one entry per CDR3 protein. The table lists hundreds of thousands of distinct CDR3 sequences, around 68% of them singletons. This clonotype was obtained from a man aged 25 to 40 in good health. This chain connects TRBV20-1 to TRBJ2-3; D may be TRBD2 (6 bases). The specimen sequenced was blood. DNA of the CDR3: TGCAGTGCAACGGGACTTCTCGCCACAGATACGCAGTATTTT. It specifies CSATGLLATDTQYF.